Presented here are 17 T cell receptor beta chains from one specimen sequenced in a study of T cell clusters in autoimmune cytopenias (dated by TCRdb to between 2017 and 2020). Instrument on record: Illumina MiSeq. To amplify TRB rearrangements, a touch-down multiplex PCR protocol was run with the TRB-A and TRB-B primer pools combined in a single tube. The reads went through TCRdb reprocessing, and each CDR3 protein sequence gets one entry with no DNA. This sample's records show roughly 12,000 distinct CDR3 sequences. The ten largest clones take up approximately 3% of the sample. TRB amplification used 200 to 300 ng of peripheral blood genomic DNA, around 40,000 genome equivalents, per sample. The source material was peripheral blood. These receptors all stem from a human donor with an autoimmune cytopenia or autoimmune hepatitis (not recorded which).

This clonotype is deemed medium-sized (0.01 to 0.1%) by its frequency. The rearrangement links TRBV15 to TRBJ1-4; TCRdb proposes TRBD1, but this gene call is untestable without DNA. This CDR3 region has 16 residues. CDR1 and CDR2 from the germline V gene are LNHNV and YYDKDF (reference sequence). CDR3: CATSRDPGQGNEKLFF.

Judged by frequency, this clonotype is medium-sized. V gene TRBV29-1 combines with J gene TRBJ1-1. CDR1 and CDR2 from the germline V gene are SQVTM and ANQGSEA. The CDR3 has 12 amino acids. CDR3 region: CSVEWGNTEAFF.

The chain employs TRBV10-3 and TRBJ2-7; as DNA is missing, the TRBD1 call by TCRdb cannot be tested. The CDR3 has 13 amino acids. Germline CDR1 reads ENHRY; CDR2 reads SYGVKD. The chain's CDR3 is CAISEVRVYEQYF.

The V call is TRBV5-1, the J call TRBJ1-3; TCRdb outputs TRBD1, but without DNA this stays unchecked. The germline gives CDR1 SGHRS, CDR2 YFSETQ. The CDR3 spans 16 residues. Here the CDR3 reads CASSLSLGAAGNTIYF.

CDR3 residues: CASSPPRTGGRYEQYF. This chain joins TRBV19 and TRBJ2-7; with no DNA, the TCRdb D assignment of TRBD1 cannot be verified. Looked up from germline, CDR1 is LNHDA and CDR2 is SQIVND (reference sequence). The CDR3 extends over 16 amino acids.

The J gene is TRBJ1-4, the V gene TRBV10-3. This CDR3 contains 14 residues. The germline CDR1 and CDR2 sequences are ENHRY and SYGVKD. The CDR3 protein is CAISEVLWSEKLFF.

The V gene is TRBV5-4, the J gene TRBJ2-7; no DNA is available, so the TRBD1 call from TCRdb remains unchecked. CDR3 size: 15 residues. CDR1 is SGHNT and CDR2 is YYREEE in the germline V gene (reference sequence). CDR3 residues: CASSLAVTANYEQYF.

V is TRBV6-5 and J is TRBJ1-1. Per germline, CDR1 MNHEY and CDR2 SVGAGI. The length of the CDR3 is 16 residues. The CDR3 sequence is CASRREHKAWNTEAFF.

The rearrangement joins TRBV6-5 to TRBJ1-4; as DNA is missing, the TRBD1 call by TCRdb cannot be tested. The length of the CDR3 is 14 residues. CDR1 and CDR2 from the germline V gene are MNHEY and SVGAGI. CDR3 in amino acids: CASRGTGFNEKLFF.

The chain employs TRBV18 and TRBJ1-6; the D call from TCRdb, TRBD1, cannot be confirmed without DNA. The CDR3 extends over 14 amino acids. From germline, CDR1 is KGHSH and CDR2 LQKENI. This chain's CDR3 is CASSPPSRVSPLHF.

The chain uses TRBV6-5 and TRBJ2-5; the D gene TCRdb calls, TRBD2, cannot be checked with no DNA. Germline CDR1 MNHEY, CDR2 SVGAGI. This CDR3 has 12 amino acids. Here the CDR3 reads CASRRGQETQYF.

V usage is TRBV7-9 and J usage is TRBJ2-1; TCRdb's D call, TRBD2, is unchecked because there is no DNA. Germline values: CDR1 SEHNR, CDR2 FQNEAQ (reference sequence). The CDR3 totals 15 residues. The CDR3 sequence is CASSPTSGSINEQFF.

V usage is TRBV5-4 and J usage is TRBJ2-3; the D call from TCRdb, TRBD2, cannot be confirmed without DNA. The length of the CDR3 is 16 residues. Germline lookup yields CDR1 SGHNT and CDR2 YYREEE (reference sequence). CDR3 loop: CASSLDPGTSLSTQYF. Using reference TRBV5-4 and TRBJ2-3 for the parts outside the CDR3, the full variable domain is ETGVTQSPTHLIKTRGQQVTLRCSSQSGHNTVSWYQQALGQGPQFIFQYYREEENGRGNFPPRFSGLQFPNYSSELNVNALELDDSALYLCASSLDPGTSLSTQYFGPGTRLTVL.

V gene TRBV29-1 combines with J gene TRBJ1-1. CDR3 length: 13 residues. CDR1 is SQVTM, CDR2 ANQGSEA, per germline. The CDR3 spells CSVEDWRDTEAFF.

The V gene is TRBV13, the J gene TRBJ2-5; TCRdb calls TRBD2, which cannot be checked without DNA. Germline CDR1 PRHDT, CDR2 FYEKMQ (reference sequence). The CDR3 length is 15 residues. The CDR3 spells CASSARLAGEETQYF.

V is TRBV11-2 and J is TRBJ2-5; TCRdb's D call of TRBD2 is untestable without DNA. Germline V gene data show CDR1 as SGHAT and CDR2 as FQNNGV. The CDR3 length is 15 residues. The chain's CDR3 is CASSLASGRPETQYF.

This sequence joins TRBV11-1 and TRBJ2-3; TCRdb gives TRBD1 as the D gene, but with no DNA this cannot be confirmed. The CDR3 covers 14 residues. Germline values: CDR1 SGHAT, CDR2 FQDESV (reference sequence). CDR3 amino acids: CASSLLLGADTQYF. The full variable domain, in which reference TRBV11-1 and TRBJ2-3 provide the parts outside the CDR3, is EAEVAQSPRYKITEKSQAVAFWCDPISGHATLYWYRQILGQGPELLVQFQDESVVDDSQLPKDRFSAERLKGVDSTLKIQPAELGDSAMYLCASSLLLGADTQYFGPGTRLTVL.